This T cell receptor beta chain was found in a study of shared clonotypes between healthy human individuals. Study-level background: The donor pool was made up of a couple of women and three men aged 18 to 49.

The method was immunoSEQ multiplex PCR; TCRdb's version includes in-frame clones alone and lacks a portion of them. This sample has some 2 million clones, with roughly 95% found just once. On this clone: Its antigen remains unknown.

Germline CDR1 is SGHNT and CDR2 is YYREEE (reference sequence). The V gene lost 5 bases and the J gene lost 6 bases, with 14 bases spanning the gap. The CDR3 totals 14 residues. CD8 cells regarded as naive lacked CD45RO, were positively chosen for CCR7, and omitted terminally differentiated effector memory CD45RA+ cells. General study points: Compared with memory subsets, naive subsets generally had larger estimated richness.

This receptor was identified in a man aged 18 to 30 in good health. Sequencing was done on a sample of naive CD8+ T cells sorted from blood. The V call is TRBV5-4, the J call TRBJ2-2; weak D call: TRBD2 (6 bases). The CDR3 nucleotides are TGTGCCAGCAGTACAGAACTAGCCTCCGGGGAGCTGTTTTTT. It translates to CASSTELASGELFF.